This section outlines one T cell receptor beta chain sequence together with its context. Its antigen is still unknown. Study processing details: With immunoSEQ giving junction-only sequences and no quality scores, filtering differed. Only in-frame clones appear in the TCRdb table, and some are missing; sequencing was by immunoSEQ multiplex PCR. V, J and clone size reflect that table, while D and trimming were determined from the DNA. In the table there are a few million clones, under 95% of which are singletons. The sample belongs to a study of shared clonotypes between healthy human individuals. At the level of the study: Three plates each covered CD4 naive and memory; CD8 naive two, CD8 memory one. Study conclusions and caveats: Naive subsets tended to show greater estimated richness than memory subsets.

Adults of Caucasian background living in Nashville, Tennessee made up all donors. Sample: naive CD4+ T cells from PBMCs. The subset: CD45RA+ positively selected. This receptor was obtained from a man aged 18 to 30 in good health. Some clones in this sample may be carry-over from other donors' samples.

The CDR3 DNA sequence: TGTGCCAGCACCCTAGGGGCGTCAGTTAACTATGGCTACACCTTC. Its protein is CASTLGASVNYGYTF. This chain links TRBV7-2 with TRBJ1-2, with D maybe TRBD1 (5 bases). Deletions cut 7 bases from V and 1 base from J, with 16 bases between. CDR1 and CDR2 from the germline V gene are SGHTA and FQGNSA. The CDR3 covers 15 residues.